The clone carrying this T cell receptor (beta chain) was seen a single time. This record belongs to a study of shared clonotypes between healthy human individuals. TCRdb's table, derived via immunoSEQ multiplex PCR, lists solely in-frame clones and lacks some. The top ten hold roughly 12% of the sample, which has about 490,000 clones, roughly 85% seen once. The trim removed 4 bases at V and 6 bases at J, leaving 4 bases unmatched. Germline V gives CDR1 SGHTA, CDR2 FQGNSA. This CDR3 has 13 amino acids. The chain employs TRBV7-2 and TRBJ2-7; TRBD1 agrees at 9 bases. The sequence was collected from a woman in her forties in good health. Some clones in this sample may be carry-over from other donors' samples. Material for sequencing was PBMCs. CDR3 protein: CASSSPTGGEQYF. The CDR3 nucleotides are TGTGCCAGCAGCTCCCCGACAGGGGGCGAGCAGTACTTC.